This T cell receptor (beta chain) was documented in a study of T cells in tumors after PD-1 blockade. Across the whole study: Treatment was either pembrolizumab 200 mg every 3 weeks or cemiplimab 350 mg every 2 weeks. Notes on the study in general: Some novel exhausted tumor clones appeared in pre-treatment blood, suggesting peripheral recruitment.

About this clone itself: Its antigen is as yet unknown.

Germline CDR1 reads LNHDA; CDR2 reads SQIVND (reference sequence). The junction had 5 bases not matched to a gene; V was cut back by 2 bases and J by 7 bases. The CDR3 is 15 residues long. Measured with immunoSEQ multiplex PCR; TCRdb has only the in-frame clones, and not every one. The sample includes tens of thousands of clones, about 74% of them seen just once. V gene TRBV19 combines with J gene TRBJ2-1; 10 nucleotides match TRBD1. The input for sequencing was PBMCs, taken after anti-PD-1 treatment. The TCR comes from a human donor with basal cell carcinoma. CDR3 in DNA: TGTGCCAGTAGTATACGACAGGGGGCTGGTAATGAGCAGTTCTTC. It encodes CASSIRQGAGNEQFF.